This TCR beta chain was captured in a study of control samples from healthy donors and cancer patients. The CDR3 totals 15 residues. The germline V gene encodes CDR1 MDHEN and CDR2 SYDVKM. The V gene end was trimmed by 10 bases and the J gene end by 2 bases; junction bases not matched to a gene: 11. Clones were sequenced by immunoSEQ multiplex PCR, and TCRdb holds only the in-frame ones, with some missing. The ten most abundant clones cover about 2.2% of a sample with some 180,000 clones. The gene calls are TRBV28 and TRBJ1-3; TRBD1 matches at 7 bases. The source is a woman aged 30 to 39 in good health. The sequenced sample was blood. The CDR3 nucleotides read TGTGCCACCTTTAAATCCGGGACAGCTGGAAACACCATATATTTT. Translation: CATFKSGTAGNTIYF. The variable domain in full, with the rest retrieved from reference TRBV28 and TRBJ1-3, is DVKVTQSSRYLVKRTGEKVFLECVQDMDHENMFWYRQDPGLGLRLIYFSYDVKMKEKGDIPEGYSVSREKKERFSLILESASTNQTSMYLCATFKSGTAGNTIYFGEGSWLTVV.